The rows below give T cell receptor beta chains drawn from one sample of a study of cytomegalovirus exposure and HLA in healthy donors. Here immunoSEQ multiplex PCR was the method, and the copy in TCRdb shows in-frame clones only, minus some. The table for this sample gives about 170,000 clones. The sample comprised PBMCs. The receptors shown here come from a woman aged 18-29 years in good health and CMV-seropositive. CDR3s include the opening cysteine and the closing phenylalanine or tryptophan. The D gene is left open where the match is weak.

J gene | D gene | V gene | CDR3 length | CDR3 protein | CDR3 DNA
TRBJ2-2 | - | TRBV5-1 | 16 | CASSPQGSTRREELFF | TGCGCCAGCAGCCCACAGGGTTCTACGCGTCGTGAGGAGCTGTTTTTT
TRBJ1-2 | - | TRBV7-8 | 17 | CASSLATNNRVNYGYTF | TGTGCCAGCAGCTTAGCCACGAACAATCGGGTAAACTATGGCTACACCTTC
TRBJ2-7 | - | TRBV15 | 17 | CATSRDRYRGSSYEQYF | TGTGCCACCAGCAGAGATCGGTATCGGGGGTCAAGCTACGAGCAGTACTTC
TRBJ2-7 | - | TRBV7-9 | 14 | CASSLRGERYEQYF | TGTGCCAGCAGCTTAAGGGGCGAGCGCTACGAGCAGTACTTC
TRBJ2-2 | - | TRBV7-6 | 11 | CASSFIGELFF | TGTGCCAGCAGCTTTATCGGGGAGCTGTTTTTT
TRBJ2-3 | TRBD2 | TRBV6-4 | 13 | CASSDRGTSVLYF | TGTGCCAGCAGTGACCGGGGAACTAGCGTTCTGTATTTT
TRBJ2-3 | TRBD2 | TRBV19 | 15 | CASSKGSGRSDTQYF | TGTGCCAGTAGTAAAGGTAGCGGGAGATCAGATACGCAGTATTTT
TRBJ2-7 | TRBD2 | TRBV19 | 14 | CASSGTSGTYEQYF | TGTGCCAGTAGTGGGACTAGCGGGACCTACGAGCAGTACTTC
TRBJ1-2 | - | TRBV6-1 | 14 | CASTEYGGNYGYTF | TGTGCCAGCACCGAATATGGAGGGAACTATGGCTACACCTTC
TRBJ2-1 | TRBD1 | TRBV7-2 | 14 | CASSETGPYNEQFF | TGTGCCAGCAGCGAGACAGGGCCCTACAATGAGCAGTTCTTC
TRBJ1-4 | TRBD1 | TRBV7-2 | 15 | CASSRMDRANEKLFF | TGTGCCAGCAGCCGAATGGACAGGGCGAATGAAAAACTGTTTTTT
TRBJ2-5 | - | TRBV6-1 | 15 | CASSEVSSPQETQYF | TGTGCCAGCAGTGAAGTGTCTAGCCCACAAGAGACCCAGTACTTC
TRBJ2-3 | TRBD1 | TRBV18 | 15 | CASSPRQGHADTQYF | TGTGCCAGCTCACCTCGACAGGGGCACGCAGATACGCAGTATTTT
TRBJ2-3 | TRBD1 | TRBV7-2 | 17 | CASSLVNRQGSTDTQYF | TGTGCCAGCAGCTTAGTTAACCGACAGGGCAGCACAGATACGCAGTATTTT
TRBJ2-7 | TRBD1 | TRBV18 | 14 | CASSTTGGGGEQYF | TGTGCCAGCTCAACGACAGGGGGCGGCGGGGAGCAGTACTTC
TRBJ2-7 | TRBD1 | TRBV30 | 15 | CAWSTKRGPSYEQYF | TGTGCCTGGAGTACAAAAAGGGGGCCTTCCTACGAGCAGTACTTC
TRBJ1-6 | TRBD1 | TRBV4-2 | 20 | CASSPETFNRGQYYNSPLHF | TGTGCCAGCAGCCCGGAGACGTTTAACAGGGGGCAGTACTATAATTCACCCCTCCACTTT
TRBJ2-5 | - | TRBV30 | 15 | CAWSAPAGPMGTQYF | TGTGCCTGGAGTGCCCCAGCGGGCCCAATGGGGACCCAGTACTTC
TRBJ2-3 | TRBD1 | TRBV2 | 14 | CASRWQGGTDTQYF | TGTGCCAGCAGATGGCAGGGGGGCACAGATACGCAGTATTTT
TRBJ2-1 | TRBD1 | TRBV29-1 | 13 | CSVEWDRGVEQFF | TGCAGCGTTGAATGGGACAGGGGAGTGGAGCAGTTCTTC
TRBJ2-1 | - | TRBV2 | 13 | CASSDGVGDEQFF | TGTGCCAGCAGTGATGGGGTCGGGGATGAGCAGTTCTTC
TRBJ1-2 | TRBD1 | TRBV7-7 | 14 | CASSAPSGGKGYTF | TGTGCTAGCAGCGCGCCCTCAGGGGGCAAAGGCTACACCTTC
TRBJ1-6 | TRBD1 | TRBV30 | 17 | CAWSVPLARTGGSPLHF | TGTGCCTGGAGTGTACCCTTGGCCCGGACAGGGGGTTCACCCCTCCACTTT
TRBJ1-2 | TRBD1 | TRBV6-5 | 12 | CATRTGDYGYTF | TGTGCCACCAGGACAGGGGACTATGGCTACACCTTC
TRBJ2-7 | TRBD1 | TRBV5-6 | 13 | CASSLDRGSEQYF | TGTGCCAGCAGCTTGGACAGGGGCAGCGAGCAGTACTTC
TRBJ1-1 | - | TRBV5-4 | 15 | CASSLPLSGNTEAFF | TGTGCCAGCAGCTTGCCTCTCAGCGGGAACACTGAAGCTTTCTTT
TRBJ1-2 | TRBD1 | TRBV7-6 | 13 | CASSLYRGTGYTF | TGTGCCAGCAGCTTGTACAGGGGGACTGGCTACACCTTC
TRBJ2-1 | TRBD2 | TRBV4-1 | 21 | CASSQARLAGGPPSSYNEQFF | TGCGCCAGCAGCCAAGCACGACTAGCGGGAGGGCCTCCGAGCTCCTACAATGAGCAGTTCTTC
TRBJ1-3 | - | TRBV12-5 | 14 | CASGLGISGNTIYF | TGTGCTAGTGGTTTGGGTATCTCTGGAAACACCATATATTTT
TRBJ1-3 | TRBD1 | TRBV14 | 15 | CASSQETGTGNTIYF | TGTGCCAGCAGCCAAGAGACAGGGACTGGAAACACCATATATTTT
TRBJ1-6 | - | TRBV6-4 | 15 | CASSLEQGGNSPLHF | TGTGCCAGCAGCCTGGAACAGGGCGGCAATTCACCCCTCCACTTT